This T cell receptor (beta chain) is from a study of beta chain features in type 1 diabetes. Sorted CD4+ subsets: naive, central memory, regulatory, stem cell-like memory (CD45RO/CCR7/CD25/CD127/CD95/CD27 panel). This CDR3 spans 11 amino acids. Germline V gene lookup returns CDR1 LNHDA and CDR2 SQIVND (reference sequence). Reverse transcription of all isolated RNA meant that expressed TCRB transcripts were sequenced. Regulatory, naive and central memory T cell samples averaged about 3.57 million reads. Produced via immunoSEQ multiplex PCR; TCRdb's table is partial and in-frame only. The table shows 200,000 to 250,000 clones, with 11% occurring only once.

Sequenced sample: central memory CD4+ T cells from blood. The V gene is TRBV19, the J gene TRBJ1-2; D not resolved. The TCR was taken from a man aged 18 to 29 in good health. CDR3 DNA sequence: TGTCATCCCCGATCTAACTATGGCTACACCTTC. It yields the protein CHPRSNYGYTF.